The rows below give T cell receptor beta chains drawn from one sample of a study of blood T cell repertoires in COVID-19. The protocol was immunoSEQ multiplex PCR, while the TCRdb copy is restricted to in-frame clones and leaves out a portion. The sample records fewer than 200,000 clones, about 89% being singletons. Sequencing used peripheral blood. The receptors stem from a man between 18 and 29 years old who had recovered from COVID-19. Both conserved end residues are part of each CDR3. A D gene is named only where the DNA matches it firmly. Some rows mark clone size as missing; the rest say once, few, many or name a class of expanded clone.

CDR3nt: TGTGCCAGCAGCGTCGGTACCGAGCAGTACTTC
CDR3aa: CASSVGTEQYF
v_gene: TRBV9
abundance: -
d_gene: -
j_gene: TRBJ2-7

CDR3nt: TGTGCCTGGAGGCAGGGGGCAGATACGCAGTATTTT
CDR3aa: CAWRQGADTQYF
v_gene: TRBV30
abundance: -
d_gene: TRBD1
j_gene: TRBJ2-3

CDR3nt: TGCGCCAGCAGCCTTGGGACAGGGGGGACCTACGAGCAGTACTTC
CDR3aa: CASSLGTGGTYEQYF
v_gene: TRBV5-1
abundance: -
d_gene: TRBD1
j_gene: TRBJ2-7

CDR3nt: TGTGCCAGTAAACAGGTCTTCTCTGGAAACACCATATATTTT
CDR3aa: CASKQVFSGNTIYF
v_gene: TRBV19
abundance: -
d_gene: -
j_gene: TRBJ1-3

CDR3nt: TGTGCCATCAGTGAAACAGGGGAATATAATTCACCCCTCCACTTT
CDR3aa: CAISETGEYNSPLHF
v_gene: TRBV10-3
abundance: -
d_gene: TRBD1
j_gene: TRBJ1-6

CDR3nt: TGTGCCAGCAGTCCAACAGGGTTAGGGAACACTGAAGCTTTCTTT
CDR3aa: CASSPTGLGNTEAFF
v_gene: TRBV6-5
abundance: -
d_gene: -
j_gene: TRBJ1-1

CDR3nt: TGTGCCAGCAGTTTATGGGGCGTCCGCGGGGAGCTGTTTTTT
CDR3aa: CASSLWGVRGELFF
v_gene: TRBV27
abundance: -
d_gene: -
j_gene: TRBJ2-2

CDR3nt: TGTGCCAGCAGTTACTCAGGGAGCCCGCCTAACTATGGCTACACCTTC
CDR3aa: CASSYSGSPPNYGYTF
v_gene: TRBV6-2/TRBV6-3
abundance: -
d_gene: -
j_gene: TRBJ1-2

CDR3nt: TGTGCCAGCAGCCCTTACAGGGGGCGAGGTGAAAAACTGTTTTTT
CDR3aa: CASSPYRGRGEKLFF
v_gene: TRBV11-2
abundance: -
d_gene: TRBD1
j_gene: TRBJ1-4

CDR3nt: TGTGCCAGCAGCCACTCATCGCAAGAGACCCAGTACTTC
CDR3aa: CASSHSSQETQYF
v_gene: TRBV9
abundance: -
d_gene: -
j_gene: TRBJ2-5

CDR3nt: TGTGCCATCAGTGAGTCGGGACAGGGACAAGAGACCCAGTACTTC
CDR3aa: CAISESGQGQETQYF
v_gene: TRBV10-3
abundance: -
d_gene: TRBD1
j_gene: TRBJ2-5

CDR3nt: TGTGCCACCAGTGATTCCCACGGACAGGGCGGTGAGCAGTTCTTC
CDR3aa: CATSDSHGQGGEQFF
v_gene: TRBV24-1
abundance: -
d_gene: TRBD1
j_gene: TRBJ2-1

CDR3nt: TGCGCCAGCCGCCGACAGGAAAATACCCAAGAGACCCAGTACTTC
CDR3aa: CASRRQENTQETQYF
v_gene: TRBV5-1
abundance: -
d_gene: -
j_gene: TRBJ2-5

CDR3nt: TGTGCCAGTAGTATATCATATAACGGCGGGGAGCTGTTTTTT
CDR3aa: CASSISYNGGELFF
v_gene: TRBV19
abundance: -
d_gene: -
j_gene: TRBJ2-2

CDR3nt: TGTGCCAGCAGTTCCCACCAAGCCTCTGGGGCCAACGTCCTGACTTTC
CDR3aa: CASSSHQASGANVLTF
v_gene: TRBV6-5
abundance: -
d_gene: -
j_gene: TRBJ2-6

CDR3nt: TGTGCCAGCTCGACGGGTGGAGCGAAAGAGACCCAGTACTTC
CDR3aa: CASSTGGAKETQYF
v_gene: TRBV18
abundance: -
d_gene: -
j_gene: TRBJ2-5

CDR3nt: TGTGCCAGCAGTCCAATGCCGGGACAGGGGAACACAGATACGCAGTATTTT
CDR3aa: CASSPMPGQGNTDTQYF
v_gene: TRBV28
abundance: -
d_gene: TRBD1
j_gene: TRBJ2-3

CDR3nt: TGTGCCACCAAGGTTTTATTACTAGCTACTACGAAGCAGTACTTC
CDR3aa: CATKVLLLATTKQYF
v_gene: TRBV24-1
abundance: once
d_gene: -
j_gene: TRBJ2-7

CDR3nt: TGTGCCAGCAGTCTGTGGGGCGGGAGTCAAAACATTCAGTACTTC
CDR3aa: CASSLWGGSQNIQYF
v_gene: TRBV28
abundance: few
d_gene: TRBD2
j_gene: TRBJ2-4

CDR3nt: TGTGCCAGCAGTTTACAGGGGGCTGGAAAACTGTTTTTT
CDR3aa: CASSLQGAGKLFF
v_gene: TRBV28
abundance: once
d_gene: TRBD1
j_gene: TRBJ1-4

CDR3nt: TGTGCCAGTAGCCCGAGGACGGGGGGGCGGGAGACCCAGTACTTC
CDR3aa: CASSPRTGGRETQYF
v_gene: TRBV19
abundance: -
d_gene: TRBD2
j_gene: TRBJ2-5

CDR3nt: TGTGCCAGCAGCCCCCCAGGGGGCACCCAAGAGACCCAGTACTTC
CDR3aa: CASSPPGGTQETQYF
v_gene: TRBV9
abundance: -
d_gene: TRBD1
j_gene: TRBJ2-5

CDR3nt: TGTGCCAGCAGTGCCGACAGCTACGAGCAGTACTTC
CDR3aa: CASSADSYEQYF
v_gene: TRBV27
abundance: -
d_gene: -
j_gene: TRBJ2-7

CDR3nt: TGTGCCAGCAGCTTCCCGCGGGACAGCAGCAAAGAGACCCAGTACTTC
CDR3aa: CASSFPRDSSKETQYF
v_gene: TRBV7-2
abundance: -
d_gene: -
j_gene: TRBJ2-5